These 2 T cell receptor beta chains share one sample of origin, sequenced in a study of T cell responses to AZD1222 COVID-19 vaccine. Assay: immunoSEQ multiplex PCR; the TCRdb copy retains only in-frame clones and omits some. This sample has under 150,000 clones, with 70% to 90% found just once. The sample in question was peripheral blood, obtained on day 0 of AZD1222 vaccination. The receptors derive from an adult in good health.

This chain connects TRBV30 to TRBJ2-7, with 8 bases matching TRBD2. The germline gives CDR1 GTSNPN, CDR2 SVGIG (reference sequence). J was trimmed by 3 bases and V by 6 bases; bases with no gene match: 7. The CDR3 covers 13 residues. The chain's CDR3 is CACPSGRGYEQYF. In DNA form, the CDR3 reads TGTGCCTGCCCGAGCGGGAGAGGCTACGAGCAGTACTTC. The full variable domain, its missing parts supplied by reference TRBV30 and TRBJ2-7, is SQTIHQWPATLVQPVGSPLSLECTVEGTSNPNLYWYRQAAGRGLQLLFYSVGIGQISSEVPQNLSASRPQDRQFILSSKKLLLSDSGFYLCACPSGRGYEQYFGPGTRLTVT.

This rearrangement joins TRBV11-3 to TRBJ2-1; D gene uncertain. CDR1 is SGHNT and CDR2 is YENEEA in the germline V gene. The V and J ends lost 4 bases and 8 bases respectively, with 6 bases between them. The CDR3 extends over 11 amino acids. The CDR3 DNA sequence: TGTGCCAGCAGCTCGGCGGATGAGCAGTTCTTC. Translating it yields CASSSADEQFF.